Listed below are T cell receptor beta chains from one sample, sequenced in a study of beta chain features in type 1 diabetes. Method: immunoSEQ multiplex PCR; TCRdb's copy keeps in-frame clones and lacks some. The sample consists of some 660,000 clones, around 15% of them appearing once. The sequencing input was naive CD4+ T cells from blood. The receptors were sampled from a man between 18 and 35 years old with type 1 diabetes. The CDR3 runs from the conserved cysteine through the conserved F or W. D genes are given only for firm matches. Clone sizes are given selectively: once, few, many, or a class where the clone is expanded.

TRBJ1-2 | - | - | TRBV9 | CASSVQGIGYGYTF | TGTGCCAGCAGCGTACAGGGGATTGGCTATGGCTACACCTTC
TRBJ1-1 | few | - | TRBV28 | CASSSPGSMAEAFF | TGTGCCAGCAGTAGCCCAGGGTCGATGGCTGAAGCTTTCTTT
TRBJ1-5 | few | TRBD1 | TRBV19 | CASSIMGPGQGSNQPQHF | TGTGCCAGTAGTATAATGGGCCCCGGACAGGGCAGCAATCAGCCCCAGCATTTT
TRBJ2-7 | - | - | TRBV21-1 | CASSKRSDNHEQYF | TGTGCCAGCAGCAAACGGTCGGATAACCACGAGCAGTACTTC
TRBJ2-6 | - | - | TRBV25-1 | CASRLSGANVLTF | TGTGCCAGCAGACTATCTGGGGCCAACGTCCTGACTTTC
TRBJ1-5 | - | - | TRBV2 | CASSENSSGQPQHF | TGTGCCAGCAGTGAGAATTCCTCGGGTCAGCCCCAGCATTTT
TRBJ2-3 | - | - | TRBV7-2 | CASSFPRGSTTDTQYF | TGTGCCAGCAGCTTCCCCCGGGGTAGTACCACAGATACGCAGTATTTT
TRBJ1-1 | few | TRBD1 | TRBV10-3 | CAISSTGGNTEAFF | TGTGCCATCAGTTCTACAGGGGGCAATACTGAAGCTTTCTTT
TRBJ2-2 | few | - | TRBV4-3 | CASSQGGAGTGELFF | TGCGCCAGCAGCCAAGGGGGGGCAGGTACCGGGGAGCTGTTTTTT
TRBJ2-4 | - | - | TRBV5-1 | CASSWGQAKNIQYF | TGCGCCAGCAGCTGGGGACAAGCCAAAAACATTCAGTACTTC
TRBJ1-1 | few | - | TRBV6-6 | CASSAGDTEAFF | TGTGCCAGTTCAGCCGGGGACACTGAAGCTTTCTTT
TRBJ1-4 | few | - | TRBV7-9 | CAGGLNEKLFF | TGTGCCGGAGGGCTAAATGAAAAACTGTTTTTT
TRBJ2-1 | - | TRBD2 | TRBV4-2 | CASRAGGPSPYNEQFF | TGTGCCAGCAGAGCGGGGGGGCCTTCCCCCTACAATGAGCAGTTCTTC
TRBJ2-2 | - | - | TRBV5-1 | CASSLGTSTGELFF | TGCGCCAGCAGCTTAGGTACTAGCACCGGGGAGCTGTTTTTT
TRBJ2-3 | - | - | TRBV9 | CASSSRRSTDTQYF | TGTGCCAGCAGCTCGAGACGGAGCACAGATACGCAGTATTTT
TRBJ2-1 | - | - | TRBV6-5 | CASSDTGLGEQFF | TGTGCCAGCAGTGACACCGGATTGGGTGAGCAGTTCTTC
TRBJ1-5 | - | - | TRBV2 | CASSESVGGNQPQHF | TGTGCCAGCAGTGAAAGTGTGGGGGGCAATCAGCCCCAGCATTTT
TRBJ2-7 | - | - | TRBV7-2 | CASSPSSGTHEQYF | TGTGCCAGCAGCCCCTCATCGGGGACCCACGAGCAGTACTTC
TRBJ1-2 | few | - | TRBV2 | CASIGYGYGYTF | TGTGCCAGCATCGGGTACGGCTATGGCTACACCTTC
TRBJ1-1 | - | - | TRBV19 | CASSIVPGESFF | TGTGCCAGTAGTATTGTACCCGGGGAGTCTTTCTTT
TRBJ2-7 | - | TRBD2 | TRBV5-4 | CASSFQRDSYEQYF | TGTGCCAGCAGCTTTCAGCGGGACTCCTACGAGCAGTACTTC
TRBJ1-2 | - | TRBD1 | TRBV7-3 | CASSIDPGQAYGYTF | TGTGCCAGCAGCATTGATCCGGGACAGGCCTATGGCTACACCTTC
TRBJ2-1 | - | TRBD2 | TRBV5-1 | CASSPRSGVNNEQFF | TGCGCCAGCAGCCCCCGGAGCGGGGTGAACAATGAGCAGTTCTTC
TRBJ1-2 | - | - | TRBV7-2 | CASSPQDRYGYTF | TGTGCCAGCAGCCCTCAGGACCGGTATGGCTACACCTTC
TRBJ1-1 | few | - | TRBV10-3 | CAIRTENTEAFF | TGTGCCATCAGGACAGAGAACACTGAAGCTTTCTTT
TRBJ2-7 | few | - | TRBV7-9 | CASSLGQGAYEQYF | TGTGCCAGCAGCTTGGGGCAGGGAGCTTACGAGCAGTACTTC
TRBJ2-5 | - | - | TRBV9 | CASSVGVGETQYF | TGTGCCAGCAGCGTAGGGGTGGGAGAGACCCAGTACTTC
TRBJ2-7 | once | TRBD1 | TRBV28 | CASRRTGSYEQYF | TGTGCCAGCAGAAGGACAGGATCATACGAGCAGTACTTC
TRBJ2-5 | - | - | TRBV6-5 | CASSYGGIQTQYF | TGTGCCAGCAGCTATGGGGGTATACAGACCCAGTACTTC
TRBJ1-1 | few | - | TRBV30 | CAWSQEGREAFF | TGTGCCTGGAGTCAAGAGGGGAGAGAAGCTTTCTTT
TRBJ2-7 | - | TRBD1 | TRBV7-2 | CASSPRAGQGQLGEQYF | TGTGCCAGCAGCCCCCGTGCCGGACAGGGCCAACTTGGGGAGCAGTACTTC
TRBJ1-5 | few | - | TRBV4-1 | CASSQKLGPAHGVGGQPQHF | TGCGCCAGCAGCCAAAAGCTAGGTCCTGCGCATGGGGTCGGGGGTCAGCCCCAGCATTTT
TRBJ2-7 | - | - | TRBV7-2 | CASSPTSLIVEQYF | TGTGCCAGCAGCCCGACTAGTCTGATCGTCGAGCAGTACTTC
TRBJ2-7 | - | - | TRBV28 | CASSLGRYEQYF | TGTGCCAGCAGTTTAGGTCGTTACGAGCAGTACTTC
TRBJ1-1 | - | - | TRBV25-1 | CASSAAPGQNTEAFF | TGTGCCAGCAGTGCCGCCCCAGGACAGAACACTGAAGCTTTCTTT
TRBJ1-5 | few | TRBD1 | TRBV7-9 | CASSLGSGGRNQPQHF | TGTGCCAGCAGCTTAGGATCAGGGGGACGCAATCAGCCCCAGCATTTT
TRBJ2-1 | few | TRBD2 | TRBV30 | CATTGTSGVYNEQFF | TGTGCCACGACTGGGACTAGCGGGGTCTACAATGAGCAGTTCTTC
TRBJ2-7 | - | - | TRBV4-1 | CASSLSEGSHTESYEQYF | TGCGCCAGCAGCCTCTCGGAGGGGTCTCACACTGAGTCCTACGAGCAGTACTTC
TRBJ2-3 | - | TRBD2 | TRBV30 | CAWSVPRTSGTTDTQYF | TGTGCCTGGAGTGTACCCAGGACTAGCGGGACCACAGATACGCAGTATTTT
TRBJ2-7 | - | - | TRBV7-9 | CASSLRKTASREQYF | TGTGCCAGCAGCTTACGGAAGACGGCTTCCCGCGAGCAGTACTTC
TRBJ1-2 | few | TRBD1 | TRBV5-4 | CASSSRTGTGHGYTF | TGTGCCAGCAGCTCACGAACCGGGACAGGTCATGGCTACACCTTC
TRBJ2-3 | few | - | TRBV4-3 | CASSQSGVGTDTQYF | TGCGCCAGCAGCCAATCAGGGGTTGGTACAGATACGCAGTATTTT
TRBJ2-3 | - | TRBD1 | TRBV30 | CAWSYRGSSTDTQYF | TGTGCCTGGAGTTACAGGGGGTCTAGCACAGATACGCAGTATTTT
TRBJ2-5 | few | TRBD1 | TRBV9 | CASSVGGQAGETQYF | TGTGCCAGCAGCGTAGGGGGACAGGCGGGAGAGACCCAGTACTTC
TRBJ1-5 | few | TRBD1 | TRBV4-2 | CASSQEGDYRGGGRQPQHF | TGTGCCAGCAGCCAAGAAGGAGACTACAGGGGCGGGGGCCGGCAGCCCCAGCATTTT
TRBJ2-7 | few | - | TRBV29-1 | CSASDRLEQYF | TGCAGCGCTTCAGACAGGCTCGAGCAGTACTTC
TRBJ2-5 | - | - | TRBV9 | CASSVLASTKTQYF | TGTGCCAGCAGCGTACTTGCCAGTACGAAGACCCAGTACTTC
TRBJ1-6 | - | - | TRBV9 | CASSVGAAYNSPLHF | TGTGCCAGCAGCGTAGGGGCAGCTTATAATTCACCCCTCCACTTT